This TCR beta chain was identified during a study of PD-1 blockade in classical Hodgkin lymphoma. In every patient, relapse followed autologous stem cell transplantation, while exposure to brentuximab vedotin differed. Points on this clone: No antigen is known for it.

Clones were sequenced by immunoSEQ multiplex PCR, and TCRdb holds only the in-frame ones, with some missing. The sample shows more than 70,000 clones, 80% to 95% of them seen only once. Notes on the study in general: Relapsed/refractory patients reportedly had the lowest baseline TCR diversity, below newly diagnosed patients, who were below healthy donors. The study found that TCR diversity rose significantly by C4D1 in CD4+ but not CD8+ cells. Nivolumab initiated under 1 year post-ASCT led to patient exclusion.

This CDR3 has 14 amino acids. Germline V gene data show CDR1 as SGHRS and CDR2 as YFSETQ. The V and J ends lost 3 bases and 2 bases, in that order; junction bases with no gene match: 3. The chain uses TRBV5-1 and TRBJ2-7; 9 bases are shared with TRBD1. Source: peripheral blood mononuclear cells (PBMCs), taken before the second cycle of nivolumab. This receptor was obtained from a human donor with classical Hodgkin lymphoma. The CDR3 nucleotides are TGCGCCAGCAGCTGGGGGACAGGGACCTACGAGCAGTACTTC. It is translated as CASSWGTGTYEQYF.